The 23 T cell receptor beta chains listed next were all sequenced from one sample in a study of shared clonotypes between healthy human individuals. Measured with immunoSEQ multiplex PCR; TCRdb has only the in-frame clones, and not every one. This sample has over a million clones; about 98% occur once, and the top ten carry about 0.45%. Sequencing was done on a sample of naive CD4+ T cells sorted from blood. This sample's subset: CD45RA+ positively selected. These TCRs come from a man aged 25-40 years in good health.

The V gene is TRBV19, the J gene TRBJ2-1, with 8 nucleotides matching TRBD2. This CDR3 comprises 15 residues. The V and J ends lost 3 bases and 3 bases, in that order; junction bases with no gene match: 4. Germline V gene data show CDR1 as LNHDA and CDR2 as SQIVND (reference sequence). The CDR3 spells CASSISSGFYNEQFF. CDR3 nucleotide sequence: TGTGCCAGTAGTATCTCTAGCGGGTTCTACAATGAGCAGTTCTTC.

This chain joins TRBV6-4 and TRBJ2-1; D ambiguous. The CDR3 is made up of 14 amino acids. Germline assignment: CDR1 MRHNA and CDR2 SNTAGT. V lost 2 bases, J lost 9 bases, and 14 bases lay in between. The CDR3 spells CASSDPYSLLEQFF. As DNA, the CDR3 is TGTGCCAGCAGTGACCCCTATAGTCTGCTTGAGCAGTTCTTC.

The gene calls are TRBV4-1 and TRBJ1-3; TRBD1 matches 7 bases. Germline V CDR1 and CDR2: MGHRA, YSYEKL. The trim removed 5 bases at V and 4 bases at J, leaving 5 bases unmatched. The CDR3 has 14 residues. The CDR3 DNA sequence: TGCGCCAGCAGCGCTACAGGGGTGGGAAACACCATATATTTT. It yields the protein CASSATGVGNTIYF.

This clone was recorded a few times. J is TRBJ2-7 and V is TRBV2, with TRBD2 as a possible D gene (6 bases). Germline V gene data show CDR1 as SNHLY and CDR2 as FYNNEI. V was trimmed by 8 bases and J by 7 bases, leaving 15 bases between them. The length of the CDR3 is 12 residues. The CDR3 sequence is CASAGILIEQYF. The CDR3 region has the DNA TGTGCCAGCGCGGGAATCCTAATTGAGCAGTACTTC.

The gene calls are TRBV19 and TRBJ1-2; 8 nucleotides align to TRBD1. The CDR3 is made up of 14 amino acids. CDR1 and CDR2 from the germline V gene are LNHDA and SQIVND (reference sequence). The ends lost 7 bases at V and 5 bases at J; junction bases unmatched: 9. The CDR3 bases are TGTGCCAGTACCGGACAGGGCTTACCGTATGGCTACACCTTC. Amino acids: CASTGQGLPYGYTF.

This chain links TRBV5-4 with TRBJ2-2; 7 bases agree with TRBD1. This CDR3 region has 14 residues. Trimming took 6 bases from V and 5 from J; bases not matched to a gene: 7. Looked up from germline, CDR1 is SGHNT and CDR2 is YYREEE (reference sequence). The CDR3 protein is CASTRQGSTGELFF. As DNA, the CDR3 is TGTGCCAGCACTAGACAGGGTTCAACCGGGGAGCTGTTTTTT. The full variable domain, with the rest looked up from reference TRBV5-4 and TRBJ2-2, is ETGVTQSPTHLIKTRGQQVTLRCSSQSGHNTVSWYQQALGQGPQFIFQYYREEENGRGNFPPRFSGLQFPNYSSELNVNALELDDSALYLCASTRQGSTGELFFGEGSRLTVL.

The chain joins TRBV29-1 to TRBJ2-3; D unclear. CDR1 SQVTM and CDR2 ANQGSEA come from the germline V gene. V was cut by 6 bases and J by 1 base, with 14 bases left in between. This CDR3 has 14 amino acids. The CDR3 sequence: CSVSHGLGTDTQYF. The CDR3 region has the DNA TGCAGCGTATCCCATGGGCTGGGCACAGATACGCAGTATTTT.

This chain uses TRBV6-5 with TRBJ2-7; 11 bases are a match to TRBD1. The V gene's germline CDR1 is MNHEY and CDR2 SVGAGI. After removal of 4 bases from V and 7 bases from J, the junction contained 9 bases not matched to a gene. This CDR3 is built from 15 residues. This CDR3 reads CASSSRDRGSREQYF. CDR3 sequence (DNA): TGTGCCAGCAGTTCCCGGGACAGGGGGTCTAGGGAGCAGTACTTC.

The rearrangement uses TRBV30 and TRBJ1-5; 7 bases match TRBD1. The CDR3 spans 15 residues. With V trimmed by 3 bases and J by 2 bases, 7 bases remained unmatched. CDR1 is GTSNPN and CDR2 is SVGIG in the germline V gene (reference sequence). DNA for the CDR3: TGTGCCTGGAGCGTCAATCAGGGGGGCAATCAGCCCCAGCATTTT. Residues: CAWSVNQGGNQPQHF.

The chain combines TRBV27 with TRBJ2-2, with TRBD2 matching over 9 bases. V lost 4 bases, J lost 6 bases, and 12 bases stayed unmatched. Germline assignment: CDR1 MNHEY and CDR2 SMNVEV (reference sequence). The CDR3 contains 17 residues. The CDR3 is CASSSFRGRAVPGELFF. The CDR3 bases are TGTGCCAGCAGTTCGTTTCGCGGGAGGGCCGTACCCGGGGAGCTGTTTTTT.

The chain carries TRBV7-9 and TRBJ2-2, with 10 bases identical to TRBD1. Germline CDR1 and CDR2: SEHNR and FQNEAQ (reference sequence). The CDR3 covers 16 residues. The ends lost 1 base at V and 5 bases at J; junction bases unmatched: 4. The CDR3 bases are TGTGCCAGCAGCTTAGGACAGGGGGCAGTGACCGGGGAGCTGTTTTTT. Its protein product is CASSLGQGAVTGELFF.

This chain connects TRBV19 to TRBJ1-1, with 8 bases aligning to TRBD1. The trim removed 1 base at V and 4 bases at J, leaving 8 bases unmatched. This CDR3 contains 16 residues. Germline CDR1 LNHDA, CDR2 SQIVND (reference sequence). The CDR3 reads CASSIGDRLLGTEAFF. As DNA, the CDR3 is TGTGCCAGTAGTATAGGGGACAGGCTTCTGGGCACTGAAGCTTTCTTT.

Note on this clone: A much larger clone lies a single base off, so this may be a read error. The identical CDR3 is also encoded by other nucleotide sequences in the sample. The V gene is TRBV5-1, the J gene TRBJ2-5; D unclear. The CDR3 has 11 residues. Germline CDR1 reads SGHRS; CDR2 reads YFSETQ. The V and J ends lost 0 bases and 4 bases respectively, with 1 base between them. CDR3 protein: CASSLAETQYF. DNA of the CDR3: TGCGCCAGCAGCTTGGCAGAGACCCAGTACTTC.

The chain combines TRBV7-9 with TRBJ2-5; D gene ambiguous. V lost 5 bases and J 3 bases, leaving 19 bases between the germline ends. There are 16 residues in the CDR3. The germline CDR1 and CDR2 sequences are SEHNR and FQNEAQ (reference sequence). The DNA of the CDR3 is TGTGCCAGCAGCCCCTTGGCAGAAATCCTTAAAGAGACCCAGTACTTC. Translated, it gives CASSPLAEILKETQYF.

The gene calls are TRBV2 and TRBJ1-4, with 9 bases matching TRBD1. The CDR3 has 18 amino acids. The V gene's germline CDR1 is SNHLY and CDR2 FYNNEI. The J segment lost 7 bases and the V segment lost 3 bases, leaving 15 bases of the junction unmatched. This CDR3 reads CASSDWGTGWGIGEKLFF. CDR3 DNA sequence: TGTGCCAGCAGTGACTGGGGGACAGGGTGGGGTATCGGTGAAAAACTGTTTTTT.

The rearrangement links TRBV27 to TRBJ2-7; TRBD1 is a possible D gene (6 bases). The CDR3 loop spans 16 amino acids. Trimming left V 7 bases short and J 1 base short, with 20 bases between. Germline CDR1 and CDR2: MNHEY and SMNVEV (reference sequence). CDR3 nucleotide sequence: TGTGCCAGCACCCCGAAGGGGCAGGGGAATTCCTACGAGCAGTACTTC. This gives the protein CASTPKGQGNSYEQYF.

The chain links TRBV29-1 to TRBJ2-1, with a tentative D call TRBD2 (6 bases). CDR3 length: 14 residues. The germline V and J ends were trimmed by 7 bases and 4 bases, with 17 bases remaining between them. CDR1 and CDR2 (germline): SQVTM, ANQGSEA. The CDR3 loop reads CSDSVSGLYNEQFF. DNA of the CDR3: TGCAGCGACAGTGTTAGCGGCCTTTACAATGAGCAGTTCTTC.

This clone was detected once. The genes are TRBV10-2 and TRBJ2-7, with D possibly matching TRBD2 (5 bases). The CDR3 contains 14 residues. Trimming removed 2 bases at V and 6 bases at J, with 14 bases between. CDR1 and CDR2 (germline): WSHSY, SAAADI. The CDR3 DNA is TGCGCCAGCAGTGAGAGACCCACTAGTTCCGAGCAGTACTTC. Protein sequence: CASSERPTSSEQYF.

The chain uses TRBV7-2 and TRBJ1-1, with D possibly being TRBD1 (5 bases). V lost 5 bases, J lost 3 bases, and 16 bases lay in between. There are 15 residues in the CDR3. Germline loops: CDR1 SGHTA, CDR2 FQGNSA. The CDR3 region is CASSQQAARYTEAFF. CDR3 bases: TGTGCCAGCAGCCAACAGGCGGCACGGTACACTGAAGCTTTCTTT. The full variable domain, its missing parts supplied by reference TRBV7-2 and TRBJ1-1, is GAGVSQSPSNKVTEKGKDVELRCDPISGHTALYWYRQSLGQGLEFLIYFQGNSAPDKSGLPSDRFSAERTGGSVSTLTIQRTQQEDSAVYLCASSQQAARYTEAFFGQGTRLTVV.

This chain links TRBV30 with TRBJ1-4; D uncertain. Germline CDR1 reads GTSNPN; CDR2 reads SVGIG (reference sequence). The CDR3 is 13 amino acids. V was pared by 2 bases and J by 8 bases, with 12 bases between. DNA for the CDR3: TGTGCCTGGAGTAGAGTTTATCGGGAAAAACTGTTTTTT. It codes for CAWSRVYREKLFF. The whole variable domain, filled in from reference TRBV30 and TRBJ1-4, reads SQTIHQWPATLVQPVGSPLSLECTVEGTSNPNLYWYRQAAGRGLQLLFYSVGIGQISSEVPQNLSASRPQDRQFILSSKKLLLSDSGFYLCAWSRVYREKLFFGSGTQLSVL.

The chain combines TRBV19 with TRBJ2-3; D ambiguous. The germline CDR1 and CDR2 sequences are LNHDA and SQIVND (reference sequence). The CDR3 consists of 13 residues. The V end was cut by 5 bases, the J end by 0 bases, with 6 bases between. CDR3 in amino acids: CASSGPSTDTQYF. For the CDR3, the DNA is TGTGCCAGTAGTGGGCCAAGCACAGATACGCAGTATTTT.

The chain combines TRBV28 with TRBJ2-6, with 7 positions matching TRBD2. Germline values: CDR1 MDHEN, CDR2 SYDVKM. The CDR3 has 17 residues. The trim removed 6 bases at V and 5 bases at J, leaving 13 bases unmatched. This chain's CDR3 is CASSSPSAGRRANVLTF. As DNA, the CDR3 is TGTGCCAGCAGCTCCCCGTCGGCCGGGAGGCGGGCCAACGTCCTGACTTTC.

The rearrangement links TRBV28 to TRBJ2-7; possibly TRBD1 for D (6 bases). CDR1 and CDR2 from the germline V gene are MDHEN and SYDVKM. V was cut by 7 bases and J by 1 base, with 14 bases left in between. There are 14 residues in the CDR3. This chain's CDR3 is CASTRGGSSYEQYF. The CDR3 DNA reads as TGTGCCAGCACCCGTGGGGGCTCATCCTACGAGCAGTACTTC.